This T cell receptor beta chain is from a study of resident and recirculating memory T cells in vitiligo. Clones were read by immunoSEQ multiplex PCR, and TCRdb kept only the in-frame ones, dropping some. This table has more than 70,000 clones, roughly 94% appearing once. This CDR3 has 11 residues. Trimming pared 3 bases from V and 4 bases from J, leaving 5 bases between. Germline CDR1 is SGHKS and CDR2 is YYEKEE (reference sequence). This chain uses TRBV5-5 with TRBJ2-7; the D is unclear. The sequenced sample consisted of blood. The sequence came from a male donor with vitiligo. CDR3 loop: CASSSGYEQYF. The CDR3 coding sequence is TGTGCCAGCAGCTCCGGGTACGAGCAGTACTTC.